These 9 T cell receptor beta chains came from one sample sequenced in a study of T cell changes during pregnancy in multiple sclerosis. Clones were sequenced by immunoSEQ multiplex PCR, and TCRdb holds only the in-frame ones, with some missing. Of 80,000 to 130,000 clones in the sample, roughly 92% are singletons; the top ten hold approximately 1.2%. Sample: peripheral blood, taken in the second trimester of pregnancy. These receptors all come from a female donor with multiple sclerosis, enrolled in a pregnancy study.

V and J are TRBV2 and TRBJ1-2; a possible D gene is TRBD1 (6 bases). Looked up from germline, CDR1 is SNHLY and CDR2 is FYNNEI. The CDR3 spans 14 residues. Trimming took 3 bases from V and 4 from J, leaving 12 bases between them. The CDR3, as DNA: TGTGCCAGCAGTGATTGGGGGACAATCTATGGCTACACCTTC. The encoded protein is CASSDWGTIYGYTF.

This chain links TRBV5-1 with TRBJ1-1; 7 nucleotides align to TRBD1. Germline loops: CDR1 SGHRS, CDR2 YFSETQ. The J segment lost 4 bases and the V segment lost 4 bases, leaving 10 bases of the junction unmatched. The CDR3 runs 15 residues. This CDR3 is CASSPYTGEITEAFF. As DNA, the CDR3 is TGCGCCAGCAGCCCGTATACAGGGGAGATCACTGAAGCTTTCTTT.

In DNA, the CDR3 is TGTGCCAGCAGTGAAAGCGGGGATGCAGATACGCAGTATTTT. Its translation is CASSESGDADTQYF. The chain recombines TRBV6-1 with TRBJ2-3, with 7 bases lining up with TRBD2. V was clipped by 2 bases and J by 4 bases; unmatched bases: 3. The CDR3 loop spans 14 amino acids. CDR1 is MNHNS and CDR2 is SASEGT in the germline V gene.

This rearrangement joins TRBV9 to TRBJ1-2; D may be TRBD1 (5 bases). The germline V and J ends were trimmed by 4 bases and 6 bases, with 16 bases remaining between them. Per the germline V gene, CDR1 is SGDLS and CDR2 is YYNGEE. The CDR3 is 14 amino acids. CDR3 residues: CASSLGGGLDGYTF. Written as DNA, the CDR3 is TGTGCCAGCAGCCTCGGGGGGGGGTTGGATGGCTACACCTTC. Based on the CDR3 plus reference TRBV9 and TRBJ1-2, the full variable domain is DSGVTQTPKHLITATGQRVTLRCSPRSGDLSVYWYQQSLDQGLQFLIQYYNGEERAKGNILERFSAQQFPDLHSELNLSSLELGDSALYFCASSLGGGLDGYTFGSGTRLTVV.

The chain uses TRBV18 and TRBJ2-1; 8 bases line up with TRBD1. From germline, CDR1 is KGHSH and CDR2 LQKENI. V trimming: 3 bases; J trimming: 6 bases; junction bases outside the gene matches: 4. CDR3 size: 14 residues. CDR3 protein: CASSPGQEFNEQFF. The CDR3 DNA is TGTGCCAGCTCACCGGGACAGGAGTTCAATGAGCAGTTCTTC.

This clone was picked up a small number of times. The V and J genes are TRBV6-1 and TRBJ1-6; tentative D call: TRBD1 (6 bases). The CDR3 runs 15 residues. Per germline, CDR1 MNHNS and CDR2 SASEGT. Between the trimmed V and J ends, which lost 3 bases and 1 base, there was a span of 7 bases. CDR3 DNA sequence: TGTGCCAGCAGTGAGGGGGCTTCCTATAATTCACCCCTCCACTTT. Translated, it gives CASSEGASYNSPLHF.

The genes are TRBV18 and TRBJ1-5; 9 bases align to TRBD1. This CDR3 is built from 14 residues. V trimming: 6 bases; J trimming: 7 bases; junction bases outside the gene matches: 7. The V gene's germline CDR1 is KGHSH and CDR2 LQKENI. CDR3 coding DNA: TGTGCCAGCTCCCCGGACAGGGGTACACAGCCCCAGCATTTT. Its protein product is CASSPDRGTQPQHF.

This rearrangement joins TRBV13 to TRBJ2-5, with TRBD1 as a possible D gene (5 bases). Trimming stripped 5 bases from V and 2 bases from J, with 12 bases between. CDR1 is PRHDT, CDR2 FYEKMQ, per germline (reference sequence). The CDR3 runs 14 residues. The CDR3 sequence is CASSPQGQQETQYF. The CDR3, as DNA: TGTGCCAGCAGCCCCCAGGGTCAGCAAGAGACCCAGTACTTC.

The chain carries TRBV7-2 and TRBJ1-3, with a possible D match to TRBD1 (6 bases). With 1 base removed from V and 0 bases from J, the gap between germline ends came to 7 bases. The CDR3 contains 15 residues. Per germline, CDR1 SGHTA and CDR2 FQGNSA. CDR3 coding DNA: TGTGCCAGCAGCTTAGGGACAGCCTCTGGAAACACCATATATTTT. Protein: CASSLGTASGNTIYF.